Below are 8 T cell receptor beta chains sequenced from a single sample in a study of OX40 agonist ivuxolimab in advanced cancers. Measured with immunoSEQ multiplex PCR; TCRdb has only the in-frame clones, and not every one. This table holds about 64,000 clones, around 83% found once. This specimen was CD4+ or CD8+ T cells sorted from blood, taken in a trial of the OX40 agonist ivuxolimab. Receptors originate from an adult with an advanced solid tumor such as melanoma, head and neck, liver or kidney cancer.

This clone was seen a few times. This sequence joins TRBV6-6 and TRBJ1-1; D is possibly TRBD1 (5 bases). CDR3 length: 14 residues. V lost 2 bases and J lost 1, with 8 bases in between. CDR1 is MNHNY, CDR2 SVGAGI, per germline (reference sequence). CDR3 region: CASSYRGENTEAFF. The CDR3 bases are TGTGCCAGCAGTTACCGAGGGGAGAACACTGAAGCTTTCTTT.

V usage is TRBV7-9 and J usage is TRBJ1-1, with no clear D. Trimming removed 2 bases from V and 1 base from J, with 2 bases in between. CDR1 and CDR2 from the germline V gene are SEHNR and FQNEAQ (reference sequence). This CDR3 has 12 residues. CDR3 protein: CASSLQNTEAFF. CDR3 DNA sequence: TGTGCCAGCAGCTTACAGAACACTGAAGCTTTCTTT. Full variable domain (outside the CDR3, taken from reference TRBV7-9 and TRBJ1-1): DTGVSQNPRHKITKRGQNVTFRCDPISEHNRLYWYRQTLGQGPEFLTYFQNEAQLEKSRLLSDRFSAERPKGSFSTLEIQRTEQGDSAMYLCASSLQNTEAFFGQGTRLTVV.

V is TRBV5-4 and J is TRBJ2-1; 7 bases are shared with TRBD2. After removal of 10 bases from V and 0 bases from J, the junction contained 10 bases not matched to a gene. Germline lookup yields CDR1 SGHNT and CDR2 YYREEE (reference sequence). CDR3 length equals 15 residues. The CDR3, as DNA: TGTGCCTGGAAAGACGGGGGGAGCTCCTACAATGAGCAGTTCTTC. It yields the protein CAWKDGGSSYNEQFF. The entire variable domain, with the rest obtained from reference TRBV5-4 and TRBJ2-1, is as follows: ETGVTQSPTHLIKTRGQQVTLRCSSQSGHNTVSWYQQALGQGPQFIFQYYREEENGRGNFPPRFSGLQFPNYSSELNVNALELDDSALYLCAWKDGGSSYNEQFFGPGTRLTVL.

This rearrangement joins TRBV11-2 to TRBJ1-6; D is unclear. This CDR3 is built from 15 residues. From germline, CDR1 is SGHAT and CDR2 FQNNGV. Trimming pared 5 bases from V and 7 bases from J, leaving 15 bases between. The CDR3 loop is CASSRTVPLNSPLHF. The CDR3 DNA reads TGTGCCAGCAGCCGGACCGTCCCCCTGAATTCACCCCTCCACTTT.

The chain joins TRBV12-5 to TRBJ2-5, with 7 bases lining up with TRBD1. The CDR3 has 13 amino acids. The germline V gene encodes CDR1 LGHNT and CDR2 FRNRAP. The V segment lost 6 bases and the J segment 5 bases; nucleotides outside the gene matches: 6. This CDR3 reads CASGPQGFETQYF. The CDR3 DNA reads TGTGCTAGTGGACCACAGGGGTTCGAGACCCAGTACTTC.

The sample holds one count of this clone. V gene TRBV19 combines with J gene TRBJ2-1; the match to TRBD1 covers 11 bases. J gave up 6 bases and V 7 bases, and 8 bases lay outside the gene matches. Germline V gives CDR1 LNHDA, CDR2 SQIVND (reference sequence). This CDR3 spans 15 amino acids. Here the CDR3 DNA reads TGTGCCAGTACCCATTCCGGGACAGGGGGCAATGAGCAGTTCTTC. The encoded protein is CASTHSGTGGNEQFF.

CDR3 coding DNA: TGTGCCAGCAGAACCAGTGCTCGGGGTGGAAACACCATATATTTT. Translated, it gives CASRTSARGGNTIYF. The V and J genes are TRBV6-5 and TRBJ1-3; D remains unclear. Trimming cost V 6 bases and J 3 bases, with 15 bases left between them. The CDR3 runs to 15 residues. Germline V CDR1 and CDR2: MNHEY, SVGAGI.

CDR3 loop: CASSPTGTGNTIYF. In DNA form, the CDR3 reads TGTGCCAGTAGTCCCACAGGGACTGGAAACACCATATATTTT. The chain joins TRBV19 to TRBJ1-3; TRBD1 is a possible D gene (6 bases). V was trimmed by 5 bases and J by 2 bases, leaving 10 bases between them. CDR1 LNHDA and CDR2 SQIVND come from the germline V gene (reference sequence). The CDR3 covers 14 residues.